These T cell receptor beta chains were read from a single sample in a study of type 1 and type 2 diabetes patients. TCRdb analysed the multiplex PCR reads with MiXCR anew, one entry per CDR3 protein. The table has 250,000 to 300,000 distinct CDR3 sequences, 40% to 50% seen once. What was sequenced was peripheral blood mononuclear cells (PBMCs). These receptors all come from a man aged 18 to 29 with type 2 diabetes. CDR3s include the opening cysteine and the closing phenylalanine or tryptophan. Each record gives: D gene, J gene, CDR3 length, clone size, V gene, CDR3 protein, CDR3 DNA. The D gene is left open where the match is weak. Part of the rows lack a size; the others show once, few, many or a class for expanded clones.

>-|TRBJ2-5|15|-|TRBV13
CASSSRAQGKETQYF
TGTGCCAGCAGCAGCCGGGCCCAAGGGAAAGAGACCCAGTACTTC
>-|TRBJ2-6|16|few|TRBV6-5
CASGTGGLSGANVLTF
TGTGCCAGCGGGACCGGCGGACTCTCTGGGGCCAACGTCCTGACTTTC
>-|TRBJ1-1|15|-|TRBV19
CASTAFDFGGTEAFF
TGTGCCAGTACGGCCTTTGATTTCGGGGGCACTGAAGCTTTCTTT
>-|TRBJ2-5|13|-|TRBV18
CASSPQYEETQYF
TGTGCCAGCTCACCCCAGTACGAAGAGACCCAGTACTTC
>TRBD2|TRBJ2-5|16|-|TRBV4-3
CASSQDILAGQETQYF
TGCGCCAGCAGCCAAGATATCCTAGCGGGGCAAGAGACCCAGTACTTC
>TRBD1|TRBJ1-1|12|few|TRBV4-1
CASSPQGSEAFF
TGCGCCAGCAGCCCACAGGGGTCTGAAGCTTTCTTT
>TRBD1|TRBJ1-4|16|-|TRBV7-2
CASSFRFGQGGEKLFF
TGTGCCAGCAGCTTTCGTTTTGGACAGGGCGGTGAAAAACTGTTTTTT
>-|TRBJ2-5|15|-|TRBV28
CASSFPGRRWETQYF
TGTGCCAGCAGCTTTCCCGGGAGACGGTGGGAGACCCAGTACTTC
>TRBD1|TRBJ2-7|15|-|TRBV10-3
CASSGYRDSSYEQYF
TGTGCCAGCAGTGGATATCGGGACAGCTCCTACGAGCAGTACTTC
>TRBD1|TRBJ1-2|16|-|TRBV9
CASSVGLLGQGAGYTF
TGTGCCAGCAGCGTAGGATTGTTGGGACAGGGTGCTGGCTACACCTTC
>TRBD1|TRBJ1-1|16|-|TRBV6-5
CASSSRTGVQNTEAFF
TGTGCCAGCAGTTCCCGGACAGGTGTACAGAACACTGAAGCTTTCTTT
>-|TRBJ2-5|15|-|TRBV2
CASNVPGDPQETQYF
TGTGCCAGCAATGTCCCGGGAGACCCTCAAGAGACCCAGTACTTC
>-|TRBJ1-1|13|few|TRBV19
CASSMRGGAEAFF
TGTGCCAGTAGTATGAGGGGGGGCGCTGAAGCTTTCTTT
>TRBD1|TRBJ2-7|14|few|TRBV7-8
CASSFPTGVNEQYF
TGTGCCAGCAGCTTCCCAACAGGGGTCAACGAGCAGTACTTC
>-|TRBJ2-7|15|-|TRBV6-1
CASSVSGGIFNEQYF
TGTGCCAGCAGTGTCTCGGGGGGCATTTTTAACGAGCAGTACTTC
>-|TRBJ2-7|13|-|TRBV19
CASSIDHLYEQYF
TGTGCCAGTAGTATCGACCACCTCTACGAGCAGTACTTC
>-|TRBJ1-2|15|-|TRBV19
CASSIAAGGRYGYTF
TGTGCCAGTAGTATAGCTGCTGGAGGCCGCTATGGCTACACCTTC
>TRBD1|TRBJ1-6|15|few|TRBV12-3/TRBV12-4
CASSFGGTGSSPLHF
TGTGCCAGCAGTTTCGGGGGGACAGGGAGTTCACCCCTCCACTTT
>-|TRBJ1-5|15|-|TRBV2
CASSEYTGADQPQHF
TGTGCCAGCAGTGAATATACCGGGGCGGATCAGCCCCAGCATTTT
>TRBD2|TRBJ2-7|13|-|TRBV29-1
CSVELGGACEQYF
TGCAGCGTTGAGCTCGGGGGGGCCTGCGAGCAGTACTTC
>-|TRBJ2-1|15|-|TRBV7-3
CASSLERGGLSEQFF
TGTGCCAGCAGCTTAGAAAGGGGGGGCCTTAGTGAGCAGTTCTTC
>TRBD1|TRBJ2-7|14|many|TRBV19
CASSGGQGAGEQYF
TGTGCCAGTAGTGGCGGACAGGGGGCAGGCGAGCAGTACTTC
>TRBD2|TRBJ2-2|16|-|TRBV20-1
CSARGVRGRGAGELFF
TGCAGTGCTAGGGGAGTGCGCGGGAGGGGAGCCGGGGAGCTGTTTTTT
>-|TRBJ1-1|12|-|TRBV6-5
CASTGLWTEAFF
TGTGCCAGCACAGGGTTGTGGACTGAAGCTTTCTTT
>TRBD2|TRBJ2-3|14|-|TRBV10-1
CASSAGGHTDTQYF
TGCGCCAGTTCAGCGGGAGGACATACAGATACGCAGTATTTT
>-|TRBJ1-6|11|few|TRBV20-1
CSVERDSPLHF
TGCAGTGTCGAAAGGGACTCACCCCTCCACTTT
>-|TRBJ2-5|14|few|TRBV7-2
CASSLGLHQETQYF
TGTGCCAGCAGCTTAGGACTTCACCAAGAGACCCAGTACTTC
>TRBD2|TRBJ2-2|13|few|TRBV29-1
CSVGGTYTGELFF
TGCAGCGTGGGGGGGACTTACACCGGGGAGCTGTTTTTT
>TRBD1|TRBJ2-1|14|many|TRBV10-1
CASSWPGGRNEQFF
TGCGCCAGCAGTTGGCCAGGGGGACGTAATGAGCAGTTCTTC